This T cell receptor (beta chain) was captured in a study of vaccination and CD4 T cells after COVID-19 (dated by TCRdb to between 2021 and 2023). With regard to the full study: SARS-CoV-2 positivity had been established in the convalescent patients by nasal swab PCR, and mild disease was recorded in under ten of these patients and severe disease in one. The convalescent cohort comprised six males and four females, including two Hispanic individuals, seven Caucasians, two Asians and one multiracial person. Participants got two doses of the Pfizer-BioNTech BNT162b2 vaccine (n=8) or two doses of the Moderna mRNA-1273 vaccine (n=2). Post-COVID blood samples from convalescent patients were collected a median of around 110 days after diagnosis, with a range of roughly 35 to 180 days. The time from the second vaccine dose to post-vaccine blood sampling had a median of roughly 77 days and ranged from about 12 to 250 days. For stimulating the cultures, overlapping spike peptide pools were used, derived from SARS-CoV-2 as well as from the common cold coronaviruses HCoV-NL63, HCoV-OC43 and HCoV-229E. Control cultures received a CEFX viral epitope pool as the positive control, an HIV-1 Nef peptide pool as the negative control, or no peptide. In roughly eleven COVID-19 convalescent patients and a few infection-naive healthy vaccine recipients, the spike-specific CD4+ TCR repertoire before mRNA vaccination was compared with the repertoire after mRNA vaccination. Results the study describes overall, beyond this receptor: Among the post-vaccine SARS-CoV-2-reactive clones in convalescent patients, a median 86.3% showed up only after vaccination, which suggests vaccine-specific priming. Although the median number of SARS-CoV-2-reactive clonotypes went up from approximately 20 after infection to 38 after vaccination, the increase was not significant. Only a relatively small number of convalescent patients were included in the study, and early timepoints following natural infection were not analyzed. Nearly all vaccine-specific clones in convalescent patients (304 of 307) were mono-reactive for SARS-CoV-2 spike rather than cross-reactive with common cold coronaviruses.

The CDR3, from cysteine to phenylalanine, totals 15 residues. Only the CDR3 DNA is retained, 45 bases long and in frame from the first base. At the junction V is shortened by 2 bases and J by 7 bases; bases outside the gene matches: 3. CDR1 and CDR2, looked up from the germline V gene, are SGHNT and YENEEA. Sample treatment or condition, as interpreted from the label and publication: approximately 9-day PBMC culture with coronavirus spike peptide pools or control peptides (ViraFEST assay). The study used the ViraFEST assay, which expanded antigen-specific T cells with peptide pools and then identified expanded clonotypes by TCR sequencing. The convalescent patients' positive SARS-CoV-2 PCR tests fell between March and December 2020, which was before the Alpha, Beta and Delta variants emerged in the United States. Each well held 1.5 million to 2.5 million PBMCs cultured with approximately 10 ug/ml peptide pools in IMDM containing 5% human AB serum and 9.5 to 10 IU/ml IL-2. Half of the culture medium was replaced with fresh IL-2-containing medium on days 3 and 7. Once the cells had been in culture for over nine days, the EasySep CD4+ T cell isolation kit was used to isolate CD4+ T cells by negative selection. PBMCs were separated from whole blood using Ficoll-Paque Plus gradient centrifugation and then either used fresh or cryopreserved at -140C. Triplicate wells were generally used for each culture condition.

Library preparation was by PCR. DNA from cultured CD4+ T cells was subjected to TCR sequencing with the Oncomine TCR Beta short-read assay at the Johns Hopkins FTIC core. Genomic DNA was extracted from the cultured CD4+ T cells with the QIAamp micro DNA kit. The Oncomine TCR Beta libraries from cultured CD4+ T cells were pooled using unique dual indexes and then sequenced on an Illumina iSeq 100. As for how the authors treated the data: Non-productive sequences were filtered out, and CDR3s that did not start with C, did not end with F or W, or were shorter than 7 amino acids were discarded. The MANAFEST web application was used to identify antigen-specific clonotypes by comparing peptide-stimulated wells against reference wells and other culture wells. To be called positive, a clone needed an FDR below 0.05, an odds ratio above 5, and a productive frequency above 0.1% in at least two of three replicate wells. Cross-reactive clonotypes were defined as significantly expanded in both SARS-CoV-2 spike wells and at least one common cold coronavirus spike condition. CDR3 homology was assessed with Levenshtein distances (stringdist) and unrooted phylogenetic trees (ape) in R version 3.6.1. Using fastp trimming at Q25 and MiXCR clonotype assembly, TCRdb reanalyzed the public sequencing data and kept in-frame beta chains. Entries are consolidated by CDR3 protein sequence, retaining the most common genes and DNA. TCRdb, not the authors, supplied the V and J calls. The sample includes more than 10,000 distinct CDR3 sequences, with more than 70% observed a single time. The ten top clones hold less than 25% of the sample.

Note on this clonotype: Its antigen has not been determined. Base qualities were left out, and no much larger clone turns up one base away.

This sequence uses TRBV11-3 and TRBJ1-6, with 9 bases aligning to TRBD1. This receptor was identified in a human donor who had recovered from COVID-19. The sample consisted of CD4+ T cells from blood, cultured in vitro. CDR3 reads: CASSLTGGANSPLHF. At the DNA level, the sequence is TGTGCCAGCAGCTTAACAGGGGGCGCGAATTCACCCCTCCACTTT.